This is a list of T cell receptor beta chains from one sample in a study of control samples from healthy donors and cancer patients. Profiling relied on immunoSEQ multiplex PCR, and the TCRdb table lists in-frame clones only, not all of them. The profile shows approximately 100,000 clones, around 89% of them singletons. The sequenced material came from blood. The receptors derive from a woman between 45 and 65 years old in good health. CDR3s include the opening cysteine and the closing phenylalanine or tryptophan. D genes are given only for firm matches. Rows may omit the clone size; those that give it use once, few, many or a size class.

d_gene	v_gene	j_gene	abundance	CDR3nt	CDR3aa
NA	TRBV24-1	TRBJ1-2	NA	TGTGCCACCAGTGGGGGCGGAGGCTACACCTTC	CATSGGGGYTF
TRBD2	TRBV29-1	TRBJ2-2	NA	TGCAGGTATAGCGGGAGGGCCCGGCCCGGGGAGCTGTTTTTT	CRYSGRARPGELFF
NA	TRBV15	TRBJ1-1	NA	TGTGCCACCAGCAGATGGTATCCAGGAGGGGCAATGAACACTGAAGCTTTCTTT	CATSRWYPGGAMNTEAFF
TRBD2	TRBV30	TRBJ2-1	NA	TGTGCCTGGACCGTAGCGGGAGAAATCACCTACAATGAGCAGTTCTTC	CAWTVAGEITYNEQFF
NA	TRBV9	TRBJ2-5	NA	TGTGCCAGCAGCGCCGGGGCAGTGAACCCAGAGACCCAGTACTTC	CASSAGAVNPETQYF
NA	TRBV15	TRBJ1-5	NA	TGTGCCACCAGCAGAAGCTTAGTATGGGGAATCCTCAATCAGCCCCAGCATTTT	CATSRSLVWGILNQPQHF
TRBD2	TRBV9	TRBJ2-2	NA	TGTGCCAGCAGCCAACGGGGAGGGGCCGGGAGACCCGGGGAGCTGTTTTTT	CASSQRGGAGRPGELFF
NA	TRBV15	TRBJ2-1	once	TGTGCCACCAGCAGAGACTTGGCAGGATCCTACAATGAGCAGTTCTTC	CATSRDLAGSYNEQFF
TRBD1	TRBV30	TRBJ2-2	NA	TGTGCCTGGAGAAGGGACAGGGGTTCCACCGGGGAGCTGTTTTTT	CAWRRDRGSTGELFF
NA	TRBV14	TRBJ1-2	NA	TGTGCCAGCAGCCAAGGCGTGTGGGCTAACTATGGCTACACCTTC	CASSQGVWANYGYTF
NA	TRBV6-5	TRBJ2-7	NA	TGTGCCAGCTCCCGGGGGGCCTCCTACGAGCAGTACTTC	CASSRGASYEQYF
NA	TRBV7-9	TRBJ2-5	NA	TGTGCCAGCAGCGACACACTAGAGGAGACCCAGTACTTC	CASSDTLEETQYF
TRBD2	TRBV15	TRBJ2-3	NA	TGTGCCACCAGCAGTACTACTAGCGCCTCTAGCACAGATACGCAGTATTTT	CATSSTTSASSTDTQYF
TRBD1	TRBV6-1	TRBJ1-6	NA	TGTGCCAGCAGTGAAGGGGCAGGGGGCTCTTCACCCCTCCACTTT	CASSEGAGGSSPLHF
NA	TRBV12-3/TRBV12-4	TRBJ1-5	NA	TGTGCCAGCAGTTGGGTTCATCAGCCCCAGCATTTT	CASSWVHQPQHF
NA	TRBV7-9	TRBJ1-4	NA	TGTGCCAGCAGCTTATCAGGGTCCCCAACTAATGAAAAACTGTTTTTT	CASSLSGSPTNEKLFF
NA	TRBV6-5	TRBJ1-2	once	TGTGCCACCCGTCTTGAACTAGGGAATCGTAATGGCTACACCTTC	CATRLELGNRNGYTF
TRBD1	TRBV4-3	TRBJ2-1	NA	TGCGCCAGCAGCCGAGGGACAGGGAGCTACAATGAGCAGTTCTTC	CASSRGTGSYNEQFF
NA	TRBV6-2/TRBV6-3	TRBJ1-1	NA	TGTGCCAGCAGTTACCCCGGTAGGATGAAAACTGAAGCTTTCTTT	CASSYPGRMKTEAFF
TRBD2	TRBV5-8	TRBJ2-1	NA	TGTGCCAGCAGCCCCTCCGGGACTAGTAATTTTGACGGTGAGCAGTTCTTC	CASSPSGTSNFDGEQFF
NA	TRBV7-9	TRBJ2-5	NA	TGTGCCAGCAGCCCGTGGGGAGGTACCGAGGAGACCCAGTACTTC	CASSPWGGTEETQYF
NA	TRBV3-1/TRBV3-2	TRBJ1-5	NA	TGTGCCAGCAGCCCTGACAGCACTAATCAGCCCCAGCATTTT	CASSPDSTNQPQHF
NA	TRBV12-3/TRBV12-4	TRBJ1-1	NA	TGTGCCACCCAGAGGGAAGGAGGCACTGAAGCTTTCTTT	CATQREGGTEAFF
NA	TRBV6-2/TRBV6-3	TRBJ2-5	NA	TGTGCCAGCAGTCGGCAAGCCCAAGAGACCCAGTACTTC	CASSRQAQETQYF
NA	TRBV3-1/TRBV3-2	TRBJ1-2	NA	TGTGCCAGCAGCCCTAGGGACTTCGGAGGCTACACCTTC	CASSPRDFGGYTF
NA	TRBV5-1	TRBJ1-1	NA	TGCGCCAGCAGCTTGGGCCCTGAAGCTTTCTTT	CASSLGPEAFF
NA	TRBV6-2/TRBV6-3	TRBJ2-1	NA	TGTGCCAGCAGTATAGGGCCCCATGGGAATGAGCAGTTCTTC	CASSIGPHGNEQFF
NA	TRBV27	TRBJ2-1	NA	TGTGCCAGCAGTTTAGAGTACTACAATGAGCAGTTCTTC	CASSLEYYNEQFF
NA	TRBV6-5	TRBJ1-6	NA	TGTGCCAGCAACCTACTAACAGGGAATTCACCCCTCCACTTT	CASNLLTGNSPLHF
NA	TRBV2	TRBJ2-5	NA	TGTGCCAGCAGTGACGGGACGGGGGAGACCCAGTACTTC	CASSDGTGETQYF
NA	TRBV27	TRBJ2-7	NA	TGTGCCAGCAGTTTATACAGAAGCTCCTACGAGCAGTACTTC	CASSLYRSSYEQYF
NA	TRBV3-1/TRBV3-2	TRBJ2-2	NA	TGTGCCAGCAGTGTAAGCGGCACCGGGGAGCTGTTTTTT	CASSVSGTGELFF
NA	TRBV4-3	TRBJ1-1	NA	TGCGCCAGCAGCCAAGATCCCCACGGAACAAAAGCTTTCTTT	CASSQDPHGTKAFF
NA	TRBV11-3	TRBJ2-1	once	TGTGCCAGCAGCCCAACCCCCTACAATGAGCAGTTCTTC	CASSPTPYNEQFF
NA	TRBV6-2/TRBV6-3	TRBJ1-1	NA	TGTGCCAGCAGTTCCATGAGGGGCACTGAAGCTTTCTTT	CASSSMRGTEAFF
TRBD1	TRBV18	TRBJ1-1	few	TGTGCCAGCTCACCACCCCCAGGGGGAACTTGGGCTTTCTTT	CASSPPPGGTWAFF
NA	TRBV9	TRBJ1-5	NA	TGTGCCAGCAGCGAACGATCCAATCAGCCCCAGCATTTT	CASSERSNQPQHF
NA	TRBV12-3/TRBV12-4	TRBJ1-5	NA	TGTGCCAGCAGTCCCCTGTTTCAGCCCCAGCATTTT	CASSPLFQPQHF
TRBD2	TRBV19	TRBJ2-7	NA	TGTGCCAGTAGTAAGACTAGCAACAACGAGCAGTACTTC	CASSKTSNNEQYF
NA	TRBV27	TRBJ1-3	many	TGTGCCAGCAGTTCGGTCTCAGCGCGCTCTGGAAACACCATATATTTT	CASSSVSARSGNTIYF
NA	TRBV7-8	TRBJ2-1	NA	TGTGCCAGCAGCTTCAGAGGGTACTCCTACAATGAGCAGTTCTTC	CASSFRGYSYNEQFF
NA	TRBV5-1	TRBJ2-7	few	TGCGCCAGCAGCTTGGTGCCAGGGCCAGTCTACGAGCAGTACTTC	CASSLVPGPVYEQYF
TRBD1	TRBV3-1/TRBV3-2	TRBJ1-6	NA	TGTGCCAGCAGCCAGACAGGGGGCCCTTCACCCCTCCACTTT	CASSQTGGPSPLHF
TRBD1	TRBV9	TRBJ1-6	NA	TGTGCCAGCAGCGAACGGACAGGCAGATCACCCTTCCACTTT	CASSERTGRSPFHF
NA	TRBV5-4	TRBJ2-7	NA	TGTGCCAGCAGCTTGGTTTGGGACAAGGAAGGAAATAGCAACGAGCAGTACTTC	CASSLVWDKEGNSNEQYF
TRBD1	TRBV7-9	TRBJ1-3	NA	TGTGCCAGCAGCTGGACAGGGAGCAACACCATATATTTT	CASSWTGSNTIYF
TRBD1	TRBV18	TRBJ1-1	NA	TGTGCCAGCTCACCCCCCGACAGGGGGGGAACTGAAGCTTTCTTT	CASSPPDRGGTEAFF